The next 16 T cell receptor beta chains were all read from a single sample in a study of blood T cell repertoires in COVID-19. Assay used: immunoSEQ multiplex PCR; TCRdb lists only in-frame clones, some missing. Here the sample spans around 270,000 clones, approximately 85% being singletons. The sequencing sample was made of peripheral blood. These receptors were collected from a human donor with COVID-19, enrolled during active disease. The donor label of this sample is uncertain.

V usage is TRBV15 and J usage is TRBJ2-2; 10 bases map to TRBD2. The CDR3 runs to 16 residues. The germline V gene encodes CDR1 LNHNV and CDR2 YYDKDF (reference sequence). V dropped 7 bases and J dropped 5; count of bases not matched to a gene: 10. CDR3 region: CATTPSGRAYTGELFF. CDR3 sequence (DNA): TGTGCCACCACCCCGAGCGGGAGGGCCTATACCGGGGAGCTGTTTTTT.

The chain has TRBV5-1 and TRBJ1-1; D possibly corresponds to TRBD1 (5 bases). Germline V gene lookup returns CDR1 SGHRS and CDR2 YFSETQ. V dropped 1 base and J dropped 3 bases, with 13 bases sitting between them. CDR3 size: 15 residues. The CDR3 sequence is CASSLSPRADTEAFF. The DNA for the CDR3 is TGCGCCAGCAGCTTGTCTCCCAGGGCGGACACTGAAGCTTTCTTT. Full variable domain (remainder filled in from reference TRBV5-1 and TRBJ1-1): KAGVTQTPRYLIKTRGQQVTLSCSPISGHRSVSWYQQTPGQGLQFLFEYFSETQRNKGNFPGRFSGRQFSNSRSEMNVSTLELGDSALYLCASSLSPRADTEAFFGQGTRLTVV.

This clone was detected once. The V call is TRBV19, the J call TRBJ2-3, with TRBD2 matching 9 bases. The CDR3 loop spans 16 amino acids. CDR1 is LNHDA, CDR2 SQIVND, per germline (reference sequence). With 3 bases clipped from V and 7 bases from J, the junction kept 11 bases outside the gene matches. The CDR3 DNA reads as TGTGCCAGTAGTATTGTTGGGGCGGGAGGGCCAAATACGCAGTATTTT. Its translation: CASSIVGAGGPNTQYF.

This chain connects TRBV6-5 to TRBJ1-2, with a tentative D call TRBD1 (6 bases). CDR3 size: 15 residues. With 6 bases removed from V and 2 bases from J, the gap between germline ends came to 16 bases. Germline V gene data show CDR1 as MNHEY and CDR2 as SVGAGI. Here the CDR3 reads CASRQGTSWNYGYTF. CDR3 DNA sequence: TGTGCCAGCAGACAGGGTACGAGTTGGAACTATGGCTACACCTTC.

The rearrangement joins TRBV30 to TRBJ2-5; the D gene is possibly TRBD1 (6 bases). The V and J ends lost 5 bases and 0 bases respectively, with 13 bases between them. The CDR3 spans 14 residues. From germline, CDR1 is GTSNPN and CDR2 SVGIG (reference sequence). The CDR3 region has the DNA TGTGCCTGGGCCGCCGGGACAAACCAAGAGACCCAGTACTTC. Translating it yields CAWAAGTNQETQYF.

This chain connects TRBV20-1 to TRBJ2-3; TRBD2 agrees at 7 bases. J was trimmed by 10 bases and V by 6 bases; bases with no gene match: 7. Germline V gene lookup returns CDR1 DFQATT and CDR2 SNEGSKA (reference sequence). The CDR3 covers 11 residues. In DNA form, the CDR3 reads TGCAGTGCCGGCGCAGCGGGGCCGCAGTATTTT. The encoded protein is CSAGAAGPQYF.

The rearrangement links TRBV24-1 to TRBJ2-7, with TRBD2 identical over 9 bases. J gave up 4 bases and V 4 bases, and 22 bases lay outside the gene matches. The germline V gene has CDR1 KGHDR and CDR2 SFDVKD. This CDR3 has 20 amino acids. The CDR3 DNA is TGTGCCACCAGTGAGCTGTTTAGCGGGAGCGGCGGCCCAAATCCTTACGAGCAGTACTTC. It is translated as CATSELFSGSGGPNPYEQYF.

The chain links TRBV21-1 to TRBJ2-7; the table calls TRBD2, which could not be checked here. TRBV21-1 counts as a pseudogene. CDR3 length equals 15 residues. This chain's CDR3 is CASSKGYKSSYEQYF. DNA for the CDR3: TGTGCCAGCAGCAAAGGGTATAAGAGCTCCTACGAGCAGTACTTC.

This rearrangement joins TRBV19 to TRBJ2-2, with 14 bases aligning to TRBD2. Germline V gives CDR1 LNHDA, CDR2 SQIVND (reference sequence). The CDR3 is 18 amino acids. The trim removed 6 bases at V and 4 bases at J, leaving 10 bases unmatched. CDR3 DNA: TGTGCCAGTAGGCCGGGACTAGCGGGAGAGGTGGGCACCGGGGAGCTGTTTTTT. It specifies CASRPGLAGEVGTGELFF.

The chain recombines TRBV4-3 with TRBJ2-7, with a weak D call TRBD2 (6 bases). CDR3 length equals 16 residues. The germline V gene has CDR1 LGHNA and CDR2 YSLEER. Trimming took off 4 bases at V and 3 bases at J, with 19 bases between the two ends. The CDR3 loop is CASSPVSGSRFYEQYF. The CDR3 DNA reads TGCGCCAGCAGCCCCGTGAGCGGGTCCCGTTTCTACGAGCAGTACTTC.

V and J are TRBV18 and TRBJ2-1, with TRBD2 identical over 9 bases. This CDR3 contains 15 residues. Losses at the gene ends were 6 bases for V and 3 bases for J; bases not matched to a gene: 6. Germline CDR1 KGHSH, CDR2 LQKENI. CDR3: CASSAGGRVYNEQFF. CDR3 nucleotides: TGTGCCAGCTCGGCGGGGGGGAGGGTCTACAATGAGCAGTTCTTC.

The V and J genes are TRBV6-4 and TRBJ1-5; TRBD1 might be the D (5 bases). V was cut by 2 bases and J by 1 base, with 15 bases left in between. Germline V gene data show CDR1 as MRHNA and CDR2 as SNTAGT. The CDR3 length is 17 residues. For the CDR3, the DNA is TGTGCCAGCAGTGACCCTCGGGGGGAGGTAAGCAATCAGCCCCAGCATTTT. Encoded protein: CASSDPRGEVSNQPQHF.

The chain has TRBV11-3 and TRBJ2-7, with 8 bases that match TRBD1. Looked up from germline, CDR1 is SGHNT and CDR2 is YENEEA. CDR3 length: 13 residues. V gave up 4 bases and J gave up 6 bases; unmatched junction bases: 5. The CDR3 DNA reads as TGTGCCAGCAGCTCCAGGACAGGGCTCGAGCAGTACTTC. Its protein product is CASSSRTGLEQYF.

This clone was detected a few times. An end of the junction differs from the germline gene, which may be a read error. The J gene is TRBJ2-5, the V gene TRBV7-7; 9 bases align to TRBD2. This CDR3 region has 17 residues. Per germline, CDR1 SSHAT and CDR2 FNYEAQ (reference sequence). The CDR3 here is CASSSLLAGSYQETQYF. In DNA, the CDR3 is TGTGCTAGCAGCTCACTTCTAGCGGGGTCTTACCAAGAGACCCAGTACTTC.

The chain carries TRBV7-9 and TRBJ1-1, with D possibly TRBD1 on 6 matching bases. This CDR3 has 13 amino acids. The germline V gene has CDR1 SEHNR and CDR2 FQNEAQ (reference sequence). Trimming stripped 7 bases from V and 1 base from J, with 10 bases between. CDR3 residues: CASNRETNTEAFF. In nucleotides, the CDR3 is TGTGCCAGCAACAGGGAGACGAACACTGAAGCTTTCTTT.

The chain recombines TRBV11-3 with TRBJ2-2; 7 nucleotides match TRBD1. Germline loops: CDR1 SGHNT, CDR2 YENEEA. This CDR3 is 14 amino acids long. J was trimmed by 7 bases and V by 4 bases; bases with no gene match: 6. The CDR3 loop is CASSSRQGHGELFF. The CDR3 DNA reads TGTGCCAGCAGCTCGAGACAGGGCCACGGGGAGCTGTTTTTT.